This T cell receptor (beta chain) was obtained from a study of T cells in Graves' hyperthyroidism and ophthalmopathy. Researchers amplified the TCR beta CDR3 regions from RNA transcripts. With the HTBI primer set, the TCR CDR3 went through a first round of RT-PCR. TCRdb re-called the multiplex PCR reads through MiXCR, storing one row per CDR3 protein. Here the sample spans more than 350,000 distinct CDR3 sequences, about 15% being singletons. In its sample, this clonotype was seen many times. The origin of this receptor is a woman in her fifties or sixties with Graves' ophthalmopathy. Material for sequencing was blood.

CDR3 nucleotide sequence: TGCGCCAGCAGCTTGGAGGGGGTCGGGGATACGCAGTATTTT. Translation gives CASSLEGVGDTQYF. The J gene is TRBJ2-3, the V gene TRBV5-1, with D possibly matching TRBD1 (6 bases). Germline V gives CDR1 SGHRS, CDR2 YFSETQ. V was trimmed by 0 bases and J by 6 bases, leaving 11 bases between them. CDR3 length: 14 amino acids. Supplemented by reference TRBV5-1 and TRBJ2-3, the full variable domain reads KAGVTQTPRYLIKTRGQQVTLSCSPISGHRSVSWYQQTPGQGLQFLFEYFSETQRNKGNFPGRFSGRQFSNSRSEMNVSTLELGDSALYLCASSLEGVGDTQYFGPGTRLTVL.